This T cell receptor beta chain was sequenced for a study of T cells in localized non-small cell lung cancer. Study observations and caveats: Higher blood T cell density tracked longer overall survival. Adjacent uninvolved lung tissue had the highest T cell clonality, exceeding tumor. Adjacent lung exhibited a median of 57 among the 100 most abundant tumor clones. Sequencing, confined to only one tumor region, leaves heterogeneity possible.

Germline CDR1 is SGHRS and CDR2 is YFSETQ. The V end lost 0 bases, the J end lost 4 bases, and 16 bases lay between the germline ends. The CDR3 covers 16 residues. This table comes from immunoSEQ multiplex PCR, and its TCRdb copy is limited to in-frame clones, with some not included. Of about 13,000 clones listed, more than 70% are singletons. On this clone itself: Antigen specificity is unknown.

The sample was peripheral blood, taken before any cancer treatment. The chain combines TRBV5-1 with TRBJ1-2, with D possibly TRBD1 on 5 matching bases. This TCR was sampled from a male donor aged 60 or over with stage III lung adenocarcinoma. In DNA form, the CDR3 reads TGCGCCAGCAGCTTGGACGGGGGAACTAAGCTCTATGGCTACACCTTC. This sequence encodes CASSLDGGTKLYGYTF.